This record looks at one TCR beta chain sequence and its context. Its target antigen remains unknown. There are no base qualities to consult, and no much larger clone falls within one base. Hyperthyroidism patients were newly diagnosed, with disease duration under 2 months, and aged 18 to 65 years. Patients were excluded if they had other autoimmune diseases, uncontrolled infections, pregnancy or lactation. Clinical symptoms, serum thyroxine, TRAb, thyroid ultrasound and orbital computed tomography were used for diagnosis. Total RNA was extracted using Trizol reagent, and RNA quality was checked on an Agilent 2100 Bioanalyzer. The sample originates from a study of Graves' ophthalmopathy and Graves' hyperthyroidism (dated by TCRdb to 2016 to 2019). About the investigation overall: Hyperthyroidism was defined as stable when no progression to ophthalmopathy occurred within 18 months of follow-up. The study used TCR beta repertoire signatures to distinguish Graves' ophthalmopathy from Graves' hyperthyroidism and to predict progression to ophthalmopathy. In total, some 130 blood samples were TCR-sequenced: 40 to 45 ophthalmopathy, over 70 hyperthyroidism and roughly 17 hyperthyroidism-to-ophthalmopathy patients. To explore V-J signatures that distinguish ophthalmopathy from hyperthyroidism, a discovery set of roughly 98 patients was enrolled, made up of around 44 with ophthalmopathy and around 57 with stable hyperthyroidism. The independent validation cohort included 18 hyperthyroidism patients plus 17 patients who later progressed from hyperthyroidism to ophthalmopathy. T-cell repertoires of thyroid tissue and blood were compared in several hyperthyroidism patients. After sampling, hyperthyroidism patients received methimazole starting at 30 mg daily, and ophthalmopathy patients received high-dose intravenous methylprednisolone. Study-level results and caveats: Ophthalmopathy was separated from stable hyperthyroidism by the 13-signature model with about 85% sensitivity and just under 84% specificity in cross-validation and with 80%/75% in the test set. Sample size was not statistically predetermined, and group allocation was not concealed from the investigators. In validation, the model predicted ophthalmopathy progression with roughly 68% sensitivity and about 77% specificity; 12 predicted patients were CT-confirmed with GO in a median of about 7.1 months. Most expanded thyroid clonotypes with a frequency above 0.001 also appeared in blood, which suggests that blood repertoires may reflect the immune response in the thyroid.

For repertoire sequencing, TCR beta CDR3 regions were amplified from RNA transcripts. The first round of RT-PCR was done with HTBI primers and the Qiagen OneStep RT-PCR kit, and was followed by a second round of multiplex PCR, then size selection and purification. Sequencing of the libraries was carried out on an Illumina HiSeq2000 in paired-end mode with 100 bp reads. In the paper's pipeline: SOAPnuke was used for read processing, and reads with adapters, uncalled bases, a mean Phred below 15, or no exact constant-primer or identifier match were discarded. COPE v1.2.5 was used to merge the high-quality paired reads. Unique nucleotide sequences were defined as clonotypes and aligned to IMGT TRB V, D and J references using MiTCR v1.1. Only V-J combinations with frequency above 0.0001 were analysed, covering about 99% of repertoires. For each V-J combination, a TCR clonal expansion and chaos score was defined as F50 clonal expansion divided by the chaos observed in the TCRdist matrix. Welch's t-statistics and random forest were used to reduce the features to 10 to 15 V-J combinations, which were then used as input to a naive Bayes classifier. Thyroid-blood repertoire similarity was quantified with the Morisita-Horn index. The public reads were reanalyzed by TCRdb: fastp trimming at Q25, MiXCR alignment, in-frame beta chains only. Here each entry gathers all rows of one CDR3 protein and keeps the most common genes and DNA. What appears here as the V and J calls and clone size reflects TCRdb's work, not the paper's. A total of 900,000 to 1,200,000 distinct CDR3 sequences appear in this sample, less than 45% of them only once. The ten largest clonotypes hold 11% of the sample.

From the cysteine up to the phenylalanine, the CDR3 has a length of 15 residues. Kept here is only the CDR3 DNA, which spans 45 bases and is read in frame from base 1. From V the trimming removes 4 bases and from J it removes 4 bases, while the gene matches leave 10 bases of the junction unaccounted for. CDR1 SQVTM and CDR2 ANQGSEA are derived from the germline V gene. The sequence joins TRBV29-1 to TRBJ2-5, with 9 junctional bases fitting TRBD2. The sample consisted of peripheral blood or thyroid tissue (not recorded which). The clonotype was recovered from an adult man with Graves' hyperthyroidism. This receptor carries the CDR3 CSVVYSGGPGETQYF. The bases read TGCAGCGTTGTGTACAGCGGGGGGCCGGGAGAGACCCAGTACTTC.